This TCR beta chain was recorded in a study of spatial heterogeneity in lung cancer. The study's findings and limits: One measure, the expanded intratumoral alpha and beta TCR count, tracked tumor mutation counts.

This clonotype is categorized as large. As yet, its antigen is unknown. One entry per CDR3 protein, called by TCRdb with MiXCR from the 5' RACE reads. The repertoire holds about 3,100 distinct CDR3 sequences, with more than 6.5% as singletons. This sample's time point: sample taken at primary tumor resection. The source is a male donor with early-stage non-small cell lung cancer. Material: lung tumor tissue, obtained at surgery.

DNA of the CDR3: TGCGCCAGCAGCCTAATCCAAGGGTTTACGGGATCTAAAGAGACCCAGTACTTC. It codes for CASSLIQGFTGSKETQYF. The rearrangement uses TRBV5-1 and TRBJ2-5; perhaps TRBD2 as D (5 bases). Trimming pared 4 bases from V and 3 bases from J, leaving 25 bases between. The CDR3 is 18 residues long. Germline CDR1 and CDR2: SGHRS and YFSETQ.